This TCR beta chain was sequenced during a study of blood T cells in healthy people across ages. A J-beta primer mix and a sample-barcoded 5' primer were used in a second PCR of roughly 6 to 11 cycles. TCRdb reanalysed the 5' RACE reads using MiXCR and keeps one entry per CDR3 protein. The sample gives about 600,000 distinct CDR3 sequences, 47% of which show up once; around 23% is in the top ten. V was clipped by 0 bases and J by 10 bases; unmatched bases: 4. Per the germline V gene, CDR1 is SGHRS and CDR2 is YFSETQ. The CDR3 totals 13 residues. The chain employs TRBV5-1 and TRBJ2-1; 7 nucleotides match TRBD1. The sample taken for sequencing was blood. The source of this sequence is a man of 80 years or more in good health. The CDR3 DNA sequence: TGCGCCAGCAGCTTGGGACAGGGAGACGAGCAGTTCTTC. This encodes CASSLGQGDEQFF.